This record concerns one T cell receptor beta chain sequence. Its antigen remains unknown. Clones were read by immunoSEQ multiplex PCR, and TCRdb kept only the in-frame ones, dropping some. This sample has roughly 110,000 clones, with about 89% found just once. V lost 4 bases and J lost 8, with 15 bases in between. The CDR3 spans 14 residues. The germline CDR1 and CDR2 sequences are SGHDT and YYEEEE. These data come from a study of T cell responses to AZD1222 COVID-19 vaccine. Broader study findings: Unmutated variant regions are reportedly the target of nearly half of TCRs that are spike-specific. Clonal diversity was possibly underestimated, and white British individuals and females predominated among donors.

This chain links TRBV5-6 with TRBJ1-4; no clear D. The receptor comes from an adult in good health. Source: peripheral blood, taken on day 0 of AZD1222 vaccination. Here the CDR3 reads CASSRPTMEEKLFF. The CDR3 region has the DNA TGTGCCAGCAGCCGCCCCACCATGGAGGAAAAACTGTTTTTT.